What follows are 6 T cell receptor beta chains derived from one specimen sequenced in a study of blood T cell repertoires in COVID-19. Using immunoSEQ multiplex PCR, the repertoire was profiled, and TCRdb retains in-frame clones only, with some absent. The sample comprises about 250,000 clones, almost 85% of which are singletons, and approximately 5.1% rests with the top ten. Sequencing was carried out using peripheral blood. All receptors come from a man over 45 with active or convalescent COVID-19.

This clone was picked up many times. The rearrangement links TRBV11-2 to TRBJ2-1, with 9 bases identical to TRBD2. This CDR3 region has 18 residues. The germline V gene encodes CDR1 SGHAT and CDR2 FQNNGV. V was clipped by 6 bases and J by 9 bases; unmatched bases: 21. CDR3 coding DNA: TGTGCCAGCAGTATCTTCCCATTCGTTAGCGGGAGCAGGGGTGAGCAGTTCTTC. Amino acids: CASSIFPFVSGSRGEQFF.

The genes are TRBV6-2 or TRBV6-3 and TRBJ1-3; D unresolved. Germline-derived CDR1 and CDR2 are MNHEY and SVGEGT. V was cut by 5 bases and J by 0 bases, with 8 bases left in between. This CDR3 region has 14 residues. The CDR3 loop is CASSRRISGNTIYF. The CDR3 coding sequence is TGTGCCAGCAGTCGGAGAATCTCTGGAAACACCATATATTTT.

This clone was counted between two and nine times. The V and J genes are TRBV25-1 and TRBJ1-4, with 8 nucleotides matching TRBD1. After removal of 2 bases from V and 4 bases from J, the junction contained 12 bases not matched to a gene. The CDR3 totals 18 residues. Germline lookup yields CDR1 MGHDK and CDR2 SYGVNS. The chain's CDR3 is CASSEVGQGGGDNEKLFF. CDR3 DNA: TGTGCCAGCAGTGAAGTAGGACAGGGTGGGGGGGATAATGAAAAACTGTTTTTT.

V gene TRBV3-1 (or the pseudogene TRBV3-2) combines with J gene TRBJ1-6, with D possibly being TRBD1 (5 bases). This CDR3 comprises 14 residues. Looked up from germline, CDR1 is LGHDT and CDR2 is YNNKEL (reference sequence). The V and J ends lost 2 bases and 10 bases respectively, with 12 bases between them. CDR3 amino acids: CASSQSQTASPLHF. DNA of the CDR3: TGTGCCAGCAGCCAAAGCCAGACAGCCTCACCCCTCCACTTT.

The chain combines TRBV6-2 or TRBV6-3 with TRBJ2-2, with a tentative D call TRBD2 (6 bases). With 5 bases removed from V and 1 base from J, the gap between germline ends came to 8 bases. Germline V gene lookup returns CDR1 MNHEY and CDR2 SVGEGT. This CDR3 spans 14 amino acids. CDR3 in DNA: TGTGCCAGCAGTAATAGCGGGAACACCGGGGAGCTGTTTTTT. It yields the protein CASSNSGNTGELFF.

The chain recombines TRBV2 with TRBJ2-5; 7 nucleotides align to TRBD1. V lost 11 bases and J lost 4; bases outside the gene matches: 13. CDR1 and CDR2 from the germline V gene are SNHLY and FYNNEI. This CDR3 has 14 residues. CDR3 sequence (DNA): TGTGCCGGTGGGAAGACAGGGTGGGGAGAGACCCAGTACTTC. Amino acid sequence: CAGGKTGWGETQYF.